The clone carrying this TCR beta chain turned up a few times. The data are from a study of patients and donors after allogeneic stem cell transplantation. Germline V gene sequence: CDR1 MNHNY, CDR2 SVGAGI (reference sequence). V was clipped by 4 bases and J by 2 bases, with 12 bases between them. The CDR3 is 15 amino acids. TCRdb ran MiXCR on the RT-PCR reads and lists one entry per CDR3 protein. The sample carries around 23,000 distinct CDR3 sequences, under 55% recorded once. The source is a human donor who was either an allogeneic HSCT recipient or a stem cell or donor lymphocyte infusion donor (not recorded which). It is not recorded whose cells these are; they may come from a transplant donor. The chain recombines TRBV6-6 with TRBJ1-5; TRBD1 is a possible D gene (5 bases). Sequenced input: blood, either unsorted or a sorted T cell fraction (not recorded which). CDR3 in amino acids: CASSWPGEGNQPQHF. The DNA of the CDR3 is TGTGCCAGCAGTTGGCCGGGGGAGGGCAATCAGCCCCAGCATTTT.